These 18 T cell receptor beta chains share one sample of origin, sequenced in a study of blood T cell repertoires in COVID-19. The protocol was immunoSEQ multiplex PCR, while the TCRdb copy is restricted to in-frame clones and leaves out a portion. The data contain about 360,000 clones, around four fifths of them seen just once; the ten biggest clones take up about 3%. Source material: peripheral blood. Receptors originate from a young man with active or convalescent COVID-19.

The chain combines TRBV19 with TRBJ1-1, with D possibly TRBD1 on 5 matching bases. The V gene's germline CDR1 is LNHDA and CDR2 SQIVND (reference sequence). The CDR3 extends over 17 amino acids. V was pared by 4 bases and J by 6 bases, with 24 bases between. The CDR3 sequence is CASSNVAGRAGPSEAFF. The CDR3 DNA is TGTGCCAGTAGTAATGTAGCGGGGAGAGCGGGACCCTCTGAAGCTTTCTTT.

The chain couples TRBV19 to TRBJ2-3; D call uncertain. This CDR3 has 13 amino acids. Germline CDR1 LNHDA, CDR2 SQIVND (reference sequence). V was pared by 5 bases and J by 6 bases, with 12 bases between. DNA of the CDR3: TGTGCCAGTAGTTCCACGGCGGTGGATACGCAGTATTTT. It translates to CASSSTAVDTQYF.

The chain recombines TRBV7-9 with TRBJ2-3; D gene uncertain. V shed 2 bases and J shed 3 bases, with 12 bases lying between them. In germline, CDR1 is SEHNR, CDR2 FQNEAQ (reference sequence). The CDR3 has 15 amino acids. CDR3 DNA sequence: TGTGCCAGCAGCTTAAATGGCATCCGAACAGATACGCAGTATTTT. Translating gives CASSLNGIRTDTQYF. The full variable domain, rest sourced from reference TRBV7-9 and TRBJ2-3, is DTGVSQNPRHKITKRGQNVTFRCDPISEHNRLYWYRQTLGQGPEFLTYFQNEAQLEKSRLLSDRFSAERPKGSFSTLEIQRTEQGDSAMYLCASSLNGIRTDTQYFGPGTRLTVL.

The CDR3 DNA is TGTGCCAGCTCACACCTCTCAGCGGGGGCAGCCTACGAGCAGTACTTC. The encoded protein is CASSHLSAGAAYEQYF. The V call is TRBV18, the J call TRBJ2-7, with 8 bases that match TRBD2. The CDR3 runs 16 residues. The V segment lost 4 bases and the J segment 2 bases; nucleotides outside the gene matches: 10. Germline V gene data show CDR1 as KGHSH and CDR2 as LQKENI. The full variable domain, rest sourced from reference TRBV18 and TRBJ2-7, is NAGVMQNPRHLVRRRGQEARLRCSPMKGHSHVYWYRQLPEEGLKFMVYLQKENIIDESGMPKERFSAEFPKEGPSILRIQQVVRGDSAAYFCASSHLSAGAAYEQYFGPGTRLTVT.

This clone was seen only once. The rearrangement joins TRBV19 to TRBJ1-1; D might be TRBD1 (6 bases). Germline V gene data show CDR1 as LNHDA and CDR2 as SQIVND (reference sequence). V dropped 6 bases and J dropped 1 base, with 9 bases sitting between them. The CDR3 length is 13 residues. The CDR3 nucleotides are TGTGCCAGTAGGTGGACAGCGAACACTGAAGCTTTCTTT. Translated: CASRWTANTEAFF. Using reference TRBV19 and TRBJ1-1 for the parts outside the CDR3, the full variable domain is DGGITQSPKYLFRKEGQNVTLSCEQNLNHDAMYWYRQDPGQGLRLIYYSQIVNDFQKGDIAEGYSVSREKKESFPLTVTSAQKNPTAFYLCASRWTANTEAFFGQGTRLTVV.

The chain is built from TRBV5-1 and TRBJ2-7, with D unresolved. The CDR3 totals 13 residues. Looked up from germline, CDR1 is SGHRS and CDR2 is YFSETQ. Trimming took off 0 bases at V and 2 bases at J, with 6 bases between the two ends. CDR3 nucleotides: TGCGCCAGCAGCTTGGGTTCCACCTACGAGCAGTACTTC. As protein: CASSLGSTYEQYF.

The rearrangement joins TRBV15 to TRBJ2-3; no clear D. The CDR3 has 15 residues. Trimming cost V 0 bases and J 2 bases, with 9 bases left between them. Germline V lookup: CDR1 LNHNV, CDR2 YYDKDF (reference sequence). The CDR3 protein is CATSRDGDNTDTQYF. The CDR3 DNA sequence: TGTGCCACCAGCAGAGATGGTGACAACACAGATACGCAGTATTTT.

V gene TRBV19 combines with J gene TRBJ1-4; TRBD1 matches at 10 bases. V shed 7 bases, J shed 7 bases, and the junction held 3 bases outside the gene matches. This CDR3 contains 13 residues. Germline loops: CDR1 LNHDA, CDR2 SQIVND (reference sequence). DNA of the CDR3: TGTGCCAGTACAGGGGACAGGGGTGAAAAACTGTTTTTT. Amino acids: CASTGDRGEKLFF.

This clone was seen just once. J is TRBJ2-7 and V is TRBV6-1; D is ambiguous. This CDR3 spans 13 amino acids. Germline CDR1 reads MNHNS; CDR2 reads SASEGT. The V and J ends lost 2 bases and 2 bases respectively, with 7 bases between them. The CDR3 reads CASSEFGTYEQYF. The CDR3 nucleotides are TGTGCCAGCAGTGAATTTGGCACCTACGAGCAGTACTTC.

This clone was counted a few times. The chain recombines TRBV28 with TRBJ2-7; 7 positions match TRBD1. With V trimmed by 1 base and J by 6 bases, 0 bases remained unmatched. CDR1 and CDR2 (germline): MDHEN, SYDVKM. This CDR3 is built from 12 residues. The CDR3 coding sequence is TGTGCCAGCAGTTTATCAGGGGGCGAGCAGTACTTC. Translating gives CASSLSGGEQYF.

The chain joins TRBV11-3 to TRBJ2-3; no reliable D call. The length of the CDR3 is 13 residues. Between the trimmed V and J ends, which lost 5 bases and 4 bases, there was a span of 10 bases. Germline CDR1 and CDR2: SGHNT and YENEEA. CDR3 nucleotides: TGTGCCAGCAGCCACCGGTCCCCAGATACGCAGTATTTT. Translated: CASSHRSPDTQYF. Full variable domain (missing parts from reference TRBV11-3 and TRBJ2-3): EAGVVQSPRYKIIEKKQPVAFWCNPISGHNTLYWYLQNLGQGPELLIRYENEEAVDDSQLPKDRFSAERLKGVDSTLKIQPAELGDSAVYLCASSHRSPDTQYFGPGTRLTVL.

The chain has TRBV7-6 and TRBJ2-3; perhaps TRBD2 as D (7 bases). Trimming removed 1 base at V and 3 bases at J, with 14 bases between. CDR1 is SGHVS and CDR2 is FNYEAQ in the germline V gene. The CDR3 loop spans 16 amino acids. CDR3 DNA: TGTGCCAGCAGCTTAGTTGAGGGGGGGCCGACAGATACGCAGTATTTT. As protein: CASSLVEGGPTDTQYF. The full variable domain, in which reference TRBV7-6 and TRBJ2-3 provide the parts outside the CDR3, is GAGVSQSPRYKVTKRGQDVALRCDPISGHVSLYWYRQALGQGPEFLTYFNYEAQQDKSGLPNDRFSAERPEGSISTLTIQRTEQRDSAMYRCASSLVEGGPTDTQYFGPGTRLTVL.

V and J are TRBV19 and TRBJ1-5; tentative D call: TRBD1 (5 bases). Per germline, CDR1 LNHDA and CDR2 SQIVND (reference sequence). Trimming cost V 8 bases and J 5 bases, with 19 bases left between them. The CDR3 has 15 amino acids. The CDR3 region has the DNA TGTGCCAGTCATGACACGAGGGGAGGACATCAGCCCCAGCATTTT. Its protein is CASHDTRGGHQPQHF. Supplemented by reference TRBV19 and TRBJ1-5, the full variable domain reads DGGITQSPKYLFRKEGQNVTLSCEQNLNHDAMYWYRQDPGQGLRLIYYSQIVNDFQKGDIAEGYSVSREKKESFPLTVTSAQKNPTAFYLCASHDTRGGHQPQHFGDGTRLSIL.

This clone showed up just a few times. The same CDR3 can be traced to other DNA sequences in this sample. This rearrangement joins TRBV7-2 to TRBJ1-4; 8 bases match TRBD1. The CDR3 sequence is 15 residues long. Germline V gene lookup returns CDR1 SGHTA and CDR2 FQGNSA. V trimming: 1 base; J trimming: 4 bases; junction bases outside the gene matches: 2. DNA of the CDR3: TGTGCCAGCAGCTTAGACAGGGGGTTTAATGAAAAACTGTTTTTT. The encoded protein is CASSLDRGFNEKLFF.

The chain links TRBV6-5 to TRBJ2-4; D is unresolved. The CDR3 is 16 amino acids. CDR1 and CDR2 (germline): MNHEY, SVGAGI. The V and J ends lost 0 bases and 0 bases respectively, with 9 bases between them. In DNA form, the CDR3 reads TGTGCCAGCAGTTACTCGAACATCCCAGCCAAAAACATTCAGTACTTC. This sequence encodes CASSYSNIPAKNIQYF.

The chain has TRBV6-4 and TRBJ2-1; D gene uncertain. Germline values: CDR1 MRHNA, CDR2 SNTAGT. Trimming shortened V by 3 bases and J by 2 bases, and 14 bases separated the two germline ends. This CDR3 has 16 amino acids. The CDR3 DNA is TGTGCCAGCAGTGAATGGGCTAACTTCGCCTACAATGAGCAGTTCTTC. It translates to CASSEWANFAYNEQFF.

This clone was recorded a few times. The chain joins TRBV4-2 to TRBJ1-5; D not resolved. The V gene's germline CDR1 is LGHNA and CDR2 YNFKEQ. The V end was cut by 0 bases, the J end by 7 bases, with 7 bases between. The CDR3 totals 13 residues. This CDR3 is CASSQEGRQPQHF. The CDR3 region has the DNA TGTGCCAGCAGCCAAGAAGGGAGGCAGCCCCAGCATTTT.

This rearrangement joins TRBV11-3 to TRBJ2-3, with TRBD2 matching 8 bases. CDR1 is SGHNT and CDR2 is YENEEA in the germline V gene. The V gene end was trimmed by 1 base and the J gene end by 4 bases; junction bases not matched to a gene: 1. The CDR3 is made up of 14 amino acids. DNA for the CDR3: TGTGCCAGCAGCTTAGGCGGGGGGCCAGATACGCAGTATTTT. This encodes CASSLGGGPDTQYF.